What follows is one T cell receptor (beta chain) and its context. Its antigen is not yet known. Base qualities are not recorded, but no much larger clone differs from it by a single base. The sample comes from a study of cytomegalovirus exposure and HLA in healthy donors (dated by TCRdb to 2016 to 2017). Study-wide context: According to an earlier analysis of 587 of the donors, some 170 million T cells yielded 90 million to 140 million unique TCR beta sequences and 276 Gb of sequence data. Around 330 gigabases of sequencing data and around 88 million unique TCR sequences made up an early release that covered around 640 HLA-typed donors. The genetic ancestry cluster associated with self-reported Caucasian donors included roughly four fifths of the roughly 400 genotyped donors. The study aimed to test whether cataloging public T cell receptors could reveal signatures of past pathogen exposure. The T cell repertoires of some 700 subjects were profiled by immunosequencing and related to cytomegalovirus serostatus. In addition to the first cohort of around 670 subjects, a separate validation cohort of 100 to 150 different subjects was used. High-throughput TCR immunosequencing, statistical association of individual TCRs with disease status, and machine learning were combined to predict cytomegalovirus infection status. A later analysis re-examined previously published TCR beta repertoires from several hundred donors and added high-resolution HLA genotyping to investigate patterns of TCR occurrence. In the later analysis, no new phenotypic data were used to find candidate immune exposures; instead, reliance was placed on TCR beta sequences and their occurrence across donors. In an earlier analysis of 587 of the donors, high-throughput TCR beta sequencing was used to judge whether each TCR beta V gene segment behaved as functional or pseudogenic. Donor age, sex, ethnicity and CMV serostatus were compiled alongside the repertoire data. A later genetic analysis used genome-wide SNP genotypes for about 60% of the roughly 700 donors, treating that subset as a discovery cohort. All discovery cohort repertoires had been generated using a single sequencing platform. HLA typing included class I and class II loci at four-digit resolution. The number of typed donors differed by locus: about 620-630 for A, B, C, DRB1 and DQB1; 500 to 550 for DQA1; roughly 600 for DPA1; and roughly 490 for DPB1. Roughly 5 DR-DQ haplotypes were handled as single units for association and clustering because linkage in the cohort was strong. Across some 400 genotyped donors of the cohort, an average of about 240,000 unique TCR beta nucleotide sequences per donor were sequenced, and roughly 20% of those sequences were non-productive. What the study reported, not specific to this receptor: According to a later analysis, most CMV-associated TCR beta chains appeared to be HLA-restricted, and the HLA associations seemed to be driven largely by CMV exposure. V-gene and J-gene trimming of TCR beta chains was associated with a missense DCLRE1C variant in a later genetic analysis, and the association was replicated in an independent cohort. Because some donors lacked HLA typing at each locus, the association tests relied only on the typed subset. According to a later analysis, parvovirus B19, influenza, CMV and Epstein-Barr virus appeared linked to several top co-occurrence clusters. Presence/absence analyses assumed roughly uniform sequencing depth across donors, an assumption that may not hold. In a later genetic analysis, fewer N-insertions in productive TCRs were reported among donors in an Asian-associated ancestry cluster than the roughly 710-donor mean. According to a later analysis, TCR association rates differed among HLA loci, with DRB1 alleles showing the most associated TCRs and HLA-C alleles showing the fewest. Most TCR sequences were seen in very few donors, while some public TCRs were found in many individuals. Over 15 rarely observed V segments, including chromosome 9 orphons, were excluded from the earlier analysis of a few hundred of the donors because counts were too low. This cohort had only TCR beta chains sequenced, and the lack of alpha or paired-chain data limited which features could be detected. When HLA alleles, especially DR and DQ, strongly co-occurred, TCR associations were difficult to assign to individual alleles. A later analysis found that HLA-associated TCR beta chains were more clonally expanded and had lower generation probabilities than equally common non-associated chains. The 87-base-pair reads could not distinguish some IMGT-functional V segments, including TRBV6-2 and TRBV6-3, so those segments were excluded. Broadly in line with IMGT annotations, most TCR beta V segments showed up in productive rearrangements about 90% or about 30% of the time in an earlier analysis of a few hundred of the donors. The authors suggested that the approach could potentially be generalized to other disease states and immunological phenotypes. The sequencing pipeline was judged likely to have produced a cluster of highly shared sequence variants as a technical artifact. Linkage disequilibrium might explain the correlated functional status among segregating V segments, but an unknown experimental factor could not be excluded. A further reported finding was that TCR beta sequences accurately predicted the HLA-A and HLA-B alleles for most subjects in the first cohort. The study gave a list of 150 to 200 TCR beta chains associated with cytomegalovirus. A few of the identified cytomegalovirus-associated TCR beta chains were confirmed in vitro to be specific for cytomegalovirus antigens. A later analysis associated around 16,000 TCR beta sequences with specific HLA alleles at a false discovery rate of 0.05. CMV serostatus was the only immune exposure information available for the cohort. Cytomegalovirus status was reported to be diagnosed by the classifier with high specificity and sensitivity in both the original and validation cohorts.

Receptor amplification or capture employed the immunoSEQ multiplex PCR assay. A mixture of 60 forward primers for TCR Vbeta segments and 13 reverse primers for TCR Jbeta segments was used in the multiplex PCR. The CDR3 region of rearranged TCR beta genes was amplified from genomic DNA by a multiplex PCR assay. Amplified TCR beta libraries were sequenced as 87-base-pair reads on the Illumina HiSeq System. Per the authors' processing: A later analysis tallied 75 million to 85 million unique TCR beta chains across the 610 or so repertoires, and roughly 11 million of those chains were shared by two or more donors. Raw reads were error-corrected and collapsed into unique sequences with a nearest-neighbor algorithm that merged closely related sequences to remove PCR and sequencing errors. CDR3 sequences were aligned to IMGT reference sequences to assign V, D and J gene segments. For a sequence to be retained, a match of at least six nucleotides was required to both a V gene segment and a J gene segment. A rearrangement counted as productive if the CDR3 had no stop codons and remained in frame with V and J, and every other rearrangement counted as non-productive. Following IMGT convention, CDR3 was defined as the stretch from the second conserved V-encoded cysteine up to the conserved J-encoded phenylalanine. Sequences without an unambiguous match to a single V gene segment were excluded from the earlier analysis of approximately 560 of the donors. An earlier analysis of 550 to 650 of the donors classified V segments as functional when productive rearrangements were above 56.7% and as segregating when the standard deviation between donors was above 5%. A statistical classification framework was built to diagnose cytomegalovirus status from the catalog of TCR beta chain sequences. V and J gene assignment, in a later analysis, came from comparing TCR nucleotide sequences with IMGT/GENE-DB human TR gene sequences. Using the TCRdist pipeline, a later analysis assigned CDR3 sequences along with most-parsimonious VDJ recombination scenarios. In a later analysis, every TCR beta chain was defined by the combination of its CDR3 amino acid sequence and its V-gene family, and reads without a unique V-gene family were dropped. As a way to deal with suspected cross-contamination and a sequencing artifact, a later analysis dropped 592 nucleotide sequences that were highly shared and had low generation probability. A later analysis calculated a clonal expansion index for each public chain from normalized within-repertoire ranks of inferred template counts. In a later analysis, generation probabilities were computed with a VDJ recombination model fitted to out-of-frame rearrangements, and the resulting probabilities were checked against IGoR. In a later analysis, TCR-TCR, TCR-HLA and TCR-CMV co-occurrence was scored with hypergeometric tests, and a repertoire-size bias correction was applied to TCR pairs. In a later analysis, false discovery rates were estimated by permuting HLA or CMV assignments 20 times. In a later analysis, co-occurring TCRs were grouped with DBSCAN, and TCRdist sequence similarity was added when clustering was performed within HLA-allele-positive subsets. Co-occurrence clustering excluded repertoires with fewer than 30,000 or more than 120,000 public chains, plus five with anomalous nucleotide sharing. In its TCRdb copy, this immuneACCESS table keeps in-frame sequences only and misses some clones. Where compared with another copy, unresolved V genes explain less than half of these, and the others have no known cause. V and J calls and clone size follow that table, whereas D and trimming were derived from the DNA. Recorded for this sample are about 160,000 clones; roughly 77% of them occurred a single time. Roughly 2% of the sample comes from the top ten.

The cohort comprised under 700 healthy bone marrow donors. At the time of sampling, all cohort members were nominally healthy, though unrecorded immune exposures were likely present. The donor tested CMV seropositive, placing the donor among the 250 to 350 seropositive members of the cohort. A peripheral blood sample was provided by each donor, and peripheral blood mononuclear cells were used for TCR beta sequencing. Genomic DNA was extracted from the blood cell samples with the Qiagen DNeasy Blood Extraction Kit. The CDR3 measures 15 amino acids from cysteine to phenylalanine. Only CDR3 DNA remains: 45 bases, in frame from the first base. V and J are truncated by 3 bases and 4 bases respectively, leaving an intervening sequence of 16 bases. In the germline V gene, CDR1 corresponds to SGHDT and CDR2 to YYEEEE.

Sequenced material: PBMCs. This receptor was identified in a man in his fifties in good health and CMV-seropositive. This sequence uses TRBV5-6 and TRBJ1-1, and TRBD1 may be the D gene, going by 6 matching bases. The CDR3 protein is CASSSPAGVGTEAFF. The DNA sequence is as follows: TGTGCCAGCAGCTCCCCTGCAGGGGTGGGCACTGAAGCTTTCTTT.